This T cell receptor (beta chain) was captured by sequencing in a study of cytotoxic CD8 clonotypes in ibrutinib-treated CLL. The study's findings and limits: Clonality climbed at ibrutinib response, then dropped toward baseline at progression. Once treatment began, public clonotypes, which were uncommon, contracted or stayed stable. Clonality correlated strongly with circulating CD8+ T cells and exceeded age-matched healthy donors at baseline.

Depth targeted 1 in 200,000 to 1 in 1 million T cells, averaging around 9.5x coverage per clonotype. Produced via immunoSEQ multiplex PCR; TCRdb's table is partial and in-frame only. The sample has about 140,000 clones, roughly 80% seen once. As for this clone: The antigen remains undetermined. One end of the junction is discordant with germline, which a read error may explain.

Germline-derived CDR1 and CDR2 are SNHLY and FYNNEI. The CDR3 is made up of 14 amino acids. The chain has TRBV2 and TRBJ1-4, with D possibly being TRBD1 (6 bases). Specimen: PBMCs, collected after 12 months of ibrutinib treatment. This clonotype was obtained from a human donor with chronic lymphocytic leukemia. Here the CDR3 reads CATQAGQTIEKLFF. The CDR3 nucleotides read TGTGCCACCCAAGCCGGACAGACTATTGAAAAACTGTTTTTT.